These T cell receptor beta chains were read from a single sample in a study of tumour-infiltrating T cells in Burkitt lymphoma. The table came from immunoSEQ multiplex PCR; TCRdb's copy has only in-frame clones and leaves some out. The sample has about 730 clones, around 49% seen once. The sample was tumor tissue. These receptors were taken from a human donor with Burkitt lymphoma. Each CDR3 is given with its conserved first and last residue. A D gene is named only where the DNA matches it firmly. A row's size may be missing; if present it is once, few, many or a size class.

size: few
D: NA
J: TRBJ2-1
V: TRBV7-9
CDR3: CASSPDWGADEQFF
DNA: TGTGCCAGCAGCCCAGATTGGGGGGCCGATGAGCAGTTCTTC

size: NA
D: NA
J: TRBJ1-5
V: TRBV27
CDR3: CASSLLWGEGQPQHF
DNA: TGTGCCAGCAGTTTATTATGGGGAGAGGGTCAGCCCCAGCATTTT

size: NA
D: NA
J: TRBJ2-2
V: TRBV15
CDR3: CATSRDGQTWTGELFF
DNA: TGTGCCACCAGCAGAGATGGGCAAACATGGACCGGGGAGCTGTTTTTT

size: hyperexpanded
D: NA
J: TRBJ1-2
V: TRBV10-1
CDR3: CASTSPQRHYGYTF
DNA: TGCGCCAGCACATCCCCCCAGAGGCACTATGGCTACACCTTC

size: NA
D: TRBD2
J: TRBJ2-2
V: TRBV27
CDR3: CASSLTSVNTGELFF
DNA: TGTGCCAGCAGTTTGACTAGCGTGAACACCGGGGAGCTGTTTTTT

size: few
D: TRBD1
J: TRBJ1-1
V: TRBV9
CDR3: CASTIGTGGEAFF
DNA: TGTGCCAGCACCATTGGGACAGGGGGCGAAGCTTTCTTT

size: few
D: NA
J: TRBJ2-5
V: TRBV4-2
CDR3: CASSQELVQETQYF
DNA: TGTGCCAGCAGCCAAGAATTAGTCCAAGAGACCCAGTACTTC

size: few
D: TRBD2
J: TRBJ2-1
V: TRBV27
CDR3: CASSGGLAVVDEQFF
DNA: TGTGCCAGCAGTGGGGGACTAGCGGTCGTCGATGAGCAGTTCTTC

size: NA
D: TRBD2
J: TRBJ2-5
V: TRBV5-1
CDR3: CASSQLAGGIETQYF
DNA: TGCGCCAGCAGCCAACTAGCGGGGGGAATAGAGACCCAGTACTTC

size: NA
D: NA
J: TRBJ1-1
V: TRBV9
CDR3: CASSVSPGLSSEAFF
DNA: TGTGCCAGCAGCGTATCACCAGGGCTTTCGTCTGAAGCTTTCTTT

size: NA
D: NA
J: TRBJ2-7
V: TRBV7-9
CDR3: CASSGLVTGEPYEQYF
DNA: TGTGCCAGCAGCGGACTCGTGACCGGGGAACCCTACGAGCAGTACTTC

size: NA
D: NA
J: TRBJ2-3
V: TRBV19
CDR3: CASSIDRPDTQYF
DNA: TGTGCCAGTAGTATTGACAGGCCAGATACGCAGTATTTT

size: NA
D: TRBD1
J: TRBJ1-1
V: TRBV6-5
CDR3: CASRTQGAHTEAFF
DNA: TGTGCCAGCAGAACCCAGGGGGCGCACACTGAAGCTTTCTTT

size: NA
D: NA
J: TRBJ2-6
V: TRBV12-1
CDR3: CASSSPPVQSRANVLTF
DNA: TGTGCCAGCAGCTCACCACCTGTACAAAGTCGGGCCAACGTCCTGACTTTC

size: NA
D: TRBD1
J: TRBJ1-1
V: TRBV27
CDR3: CASGQGGNTEAFF
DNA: TGTGCCAGCGGACAGGGGGGGAACACTGAAGCTTTCTTT

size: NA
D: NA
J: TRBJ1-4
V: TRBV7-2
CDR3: CASSFSLGLLATNEKLFF
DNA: TGTGCCAGCAGCTTTAGTCTTGGGTTACTCGCAACTAATGAAAAACTGTTTTTT

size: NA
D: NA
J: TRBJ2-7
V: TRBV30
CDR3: CAWSVLGGEQYF
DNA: TGTGCCTGGAGTGTATTGGGGGGCGAGCAGTACTTC

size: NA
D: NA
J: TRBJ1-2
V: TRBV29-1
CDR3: CSVEGAANYGYTF
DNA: TGCAGCGTTGAAGGGGCGGCTAACTATGGCTACACCTTC

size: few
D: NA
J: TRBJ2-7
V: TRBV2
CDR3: CASKGGLGGYEQYF
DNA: TGTGCCAGCAAGGGAGGGTTAGGGGGCTACGAGCAGTACTTC

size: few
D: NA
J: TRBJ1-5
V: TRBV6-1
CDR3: CASRVGQFNQPQHF
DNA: TGTGCCAGCAGGGTAGGACAATTCAATCAGCCCCAGCATTTT

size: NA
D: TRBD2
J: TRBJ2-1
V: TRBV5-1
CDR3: CASSISGGAYNEQFF
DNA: TGCGCCAGCAGCATTAGCGGGGGGGCCTACAATGAGCAGTTCTTC

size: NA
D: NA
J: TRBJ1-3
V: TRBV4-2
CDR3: CASSQRGVGNTIYF
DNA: TGTGCCAGCAGCCAACGCGGGGTTGGAAACACCATATATTTT